Included here is one T cell receptor beta chain sequence, with context. From about 400 ng of RNA, a library with molecular barcoded alpha/delta and beta/gamma adaptors was made. MiXCR, run by TCRdb on the reads, gives a single entry per CDR3 protein. This sample has tens of thousands of distinct CDR3 sequences, with roughly a fifth found just once. V was cut by 3 bases and J by 0 bases, with 3 bases left in between. Germline assignment: CDR1 SQVTM and CDR2 ANQGSEA. The CDR3 has 12 residues. The record originates from a study of read filtering for tumor transcriptome and immune sequencing. As for the study in general: The cohort had over 16 men and some 13 women aged roughly 47 to 90, mean about 70 years. R-ISS stage counts were under ten for I, roughly 16 for II, 6 or 7 for III.

The genes are TRBV29-1 and TRBJ1-3; D call uncertain. What was sequenced was a population of CD138-negative cells sorted from bone marrow. This sequence originates from a donor older than 35 with multiple myeloma. CDR3 sequence reads: CSVEVSGNTIYF. The CDR3 DNA is TGCAGCGTTGAGGTCTCTGGAAACACCATATATTTT.